The clone carrying this T cell receptor beta chain occurred once. Its antigen is not known. Sequencing used immunoSEQ multiplex PCR; TCRdb keeps in-frame clones, though not all of them. This sample has approximately 1.4 million clones, with approximately 98% found just once. The data were obtained in a study of shared clonotypes between healthy human individuals. This CDR3 region has 13 residues. Germline-derived CDR1 and CDR2 are MNHNS and SASEGT. V shed 11 bases and J 6 bases; nucleotides not matched to a gene: 9. General study results and limits: Sampling covered blood only; tissue repertoires likely differ.

The receptor was isolated from a man under 40 in good health. The J gene is TRBJ1-2, the V gene TRBV6-1, with 10 positions matching TRBD1. The sample was naive CD4+ T cells sorted from blood. The subset was: CD45RA+ positively selected. The CDR3 DNA follows: TGTGCCTCTAGGGAAGGACAGGGGGATGGCTACACCTTC. This sequence encodes CASREGQGDGYTF.